The 28 T cell receptor beta chains below were found in one sample sequenced in a study of technical replicates of blood from a few donors. Only in-frame clones appear in the TCRdb table, and some are missing; sequencing was by immunoSEQ multiplex PCR. Of under 20,000 clones listed, approximately 86% were seen once; the top ten hold approximately 10%. The sequencing sample was made of PBMCs. The receptors derive from a human donor in good health.

The chain is built from TRBV25-1 and TRBJ2-2, with D perhaps matching TRBD2 (5 bases). Deletions cut 3 bases from V and 7 bases from J, with 12 bases between. The CDR3 covers 14 residues. Per germline, CDR1 MGHDK and CDR2 SYGVNS. CDR3 sequence: CASSDRGRGGELFF. The CDR3 region has the DNA TGTGCCAGCAGTGACAGAGGCCGGGGCGGGGAGCTGTTTTTT. The variable domain in full, with the rest retrieved from reference TRBV25-1 and TRBJ2-2, is EADIYQTPRYLVIGTGKKITLECSQTMGHDKMYWYQQDPGMELHLIHYSYGVNSTEKGDLSSESTVSRIRTEHFPLTLESARPSHTSQYLCASSDRGRGGELFFGEGSRLTVL.

This chain connects TRBV27 to TRBJ2-1; tentative D call: TRBD2 (6 bases). The germline V gene has CDR1 MNHEY and CDR2 SMNVEV (reference sequence). Trimming took off 0 bases at V and 0 bases at J, with 9 bases between the two ends. The CDR3 runs to 16 residues. The CDR3 reads CASSLSGTYSYNEQFF. The CDR3 bases are TGTGCCAGCAGTTTATCGGGGACTTACTCCTACAATGAGCAGTTCTTC.

The chain carries TRBV9 and TRBJ2-7, with 10 bases lining up with TRBD2. Germline loops: CDR1 SGDLS, CDR2 YYNGEE. After removal of 4 bases from V and 5 bases from J, the junction contained 6 bases not matched to a gene. This CDR3 comprises 14 residues. DNA of the CDR3: TGTGCCAGCAGCCCCCGCCTAGCGGGAGACGAGCAGTACTTC. Translation: CASSPRLAGDEQYF.

The chain combines TRBV5-1 with TRBJ2-1; D remains ambiguous. The germline V and J ends were trimmed by 0 bases and 4 bases, with 11 bases remaining between them. The CDR3 runs to 15 residues. Germline CDR1 reads SGHRS; CDR2 reads YFSETQ. CDR3 residues: CASSLGVAPYNEQFF. In DNA form, the CDR3 reads TGCGCCAGCAGCTTGGGGGTAGCCCCGTACAATGAGCAGTTCTTC.

This chain links TRBV19 with TRBJ1-5, with TRBD1 identical over 7 bases. The ends lost 5 bases at V and 2 bases at J; junction bases unmatched: 3. CDR1 and CDR2 from the germline V gene are LNHDA and SQIVND (reference sequence). This CDR3 spans 14 amino acids. CDR3 sequence (DNA): TGTGCCAGTAGTCCCGACAGGGGCAATCAGCCCCAGCATTTT. This codes for CASSPDRGNQPQHF.

The V call is TRBV2, the J call TRBJ2-2; the D gene is possibly TRBD2 (13 bases). Germline CDR1 SNHLY, CDR2 FYNNEI. V lost 4 bases and J 0 bases, leaving 33 bases between the germline ends. This CDR3 has 23 amino acids. CDR3 sequence reads: CASSAFRGQGAGLAGANTGELFF. The DNA for the CDR3 is TGTGCCAGCAGTGCCTTTAGGGGACAGGGGGCAGGACTAGCGGGAGCGAACACCGGGGAGCTGTTTTTT.

The V call is TRBV6-5, the J call TRBJ1-1; tentative D call: TRBD1 (6 bases). Germline V gene data show CDR1 as MNHEY and CDR2 as SVGAGI. The CDR3 extends over 13 amino acids. V lost 10 bases to trimming and J lost 4 bases, with 16 bases between them. The CDR3 nucleotides read TGTGCCACCTCTCAGGGGCAGAGCACTGAAGCTTTCTTT. Its protein is CATSQGQSTEAFF.

The genes are TRBV6-1 and TRBJ1-6; 9 bases are a match to TRBD1. Germline V gene sequence: CDR1 MNHNS, CDR2 SASEGT. There are 15 residues in the CDR3. With V trimmed by 4 bases and J by 10 bases, 8 bases remained unmatched. The CDR3 DNA sequence: TGTGCCAGCAGTGCCCGGACAGGGGCGCGGTCACCCCTCCACTTT. This gives the protein CASSARTGARSPLHF.

The chain combines TRBV6-1 with TRBJ2-7; D is possibly TRBD1 (5 bases). Looked up from germline, CDR1 is MNHNS and CDR2 is SASEGT. The CDR3 contains 15 residues. V was shortened by 1 base and J by 1 base, with 11 bases between the two germline ends. Written as DNA, the CDR3 is TGTGCCAGCAGTGAAGGCACTGACAGATCCTACGAGCAGTACTTC. It codes for CASSEGTDRSYEQYF.

The V and J genes are TRBV11-2 and TRBJ2-3; TRBD1 matches at 7 bases. The CDR3 runs to 18 residues. The V gene's germline CDR1 is SGHAT and CDR2 FQNNGV. The J segment lost 2 bases and the V segment lost 6 bases, leaving 17 bases of the junction unmatched. The chain's CDR3 is CASSSGGQLGWNTDTQYF. CDR3 DNA: TGTGCCAGCAGTTCAGGGGGACAGCTGGGATGGAACACAGATACGCAGTATTTT.

The chain carries TRBV5-1 and TRBJ2-6; D remains ambiguous. Germline V gene lookup returns CDR1 SGHRS and CDR2 YFSETQ. The CDR3 is 14 amino acids. Trimming removed 0 bases from V and 2 bases from J, with 3 bases in between. CDR3 in amino acids: CASSLGTGANVLTF. The CDR3 nucleotides read TGCGCCAGCAGCTTGGGTACTGGGGCCAACGTCCTGACTTTC.

The CDR3 region is CASSLVAGVGNEQFF. The CDR3 region has the DNA TGTGCCAGCAGCTTAGTAGCGGGAGTTGGCAATGAGCAGTTCTTC. The chain recombines TRBV7-9 with TRBJ2-1, with TRBD2 matching 9 bases. The V gene end was trimmed by 1 base and the J gene end by 6 bases; junction bases not matched to a gene: 4. The germline V gene has CDR1 SEHNR and CDR2 FQNEAQ (reference sequence). The CDR3 runs 15 residues.

This chain's CDR3 is CASSYSNTGGGNTIYF. CDR3 bases: TGTGCCAGCAGTTACTCGAATACAGGGGGTGGAAACACCATATATTTT. The chain employs TRBV6-5 and TRBJ1-3; 8 positions agree with TRBD1. Germline loops: CDR1 MNHEY, CDR2 SVGAGI. There are 16 residues in the CDR3. J lost 3 bases, V lost 0 bases, and 4 bases had no gene match.

The chain employs TRBV5-4 and TRBJ2-5; TRBD2 matches at 10 bases. This CDR3 has 17 residues. The germline CDR1 and CDR2 sequences are SGHNT and YYREEE (reference sequence). Trimming cost V 0 bases and J 3 bases; bases outside gene matches: 8. For the CDR3, the DNA is TGTGCCAGCAGCTTGGGAAGCGGGAGGGCGGAGAAAGAGACCCAGTACTTC. Encoded protein: CASSLGSGRAEKETQYF.

This chain joins TRBV29-1 and TRBJ2-1; 7 bases fit TRBD1. The CDR3 covers 13 residues. Germline assignment: CDR1 SQVTM and CDR2 ANQGSEA. Here the CDR3 DNA reads TGCAGTCTTATCCGGGACAGCAGCAATGAGCAGTTCTTC. Protein: CSLIRDSSNEQFF.

This chain connects TRBV5-1 to TRBJ1-3; TRBD1 matches at 12 bases. The CDR3 is 19 residues long. In germline, CDR1 is SGHRS, CDR2 YFSETQ. V shed 4 bases, J shed 0 bases, and the junction held 11 bases outside the gene matches. In DNA, the CDR3 is TGCGCCAGCAGCCGTGCCCCCGGGACAGGGGGCATCTCTGGAAACACCATATATTTT. Encoded protein: CASSRAPGTGGISGNTIYF.

The rearrangement links TRBV6-1 to TRBJ1-4; D unclear. The CDR3 has 15 residues. Per germline, CDR1 MNHNS and CDR2 SASEGT. Deletions cut 2 bases from V and 0 bases from J, with 7 bases between. In nucleotides, the CDR3 is TGTGCCAGCAGTGAAACGGGAGCAACTAATGAAAAACTGTTTTTT. This gives the protein CASSETGATNEKLFF.

The rearrangement joins TRBV6-1 to TRBJ1-5; D is ambiguous. This CDR3 region has 17 residues. Trimming stripped 3 bases from V and 0 bases from J, with 15 bases between. Looked up from germline, CDR1 is MNHNS and CDR2 is SASEGT. CDR3 protein: CASSDTPSGVSNQPQHF. CDR3 bases: TGTGCCAGCAGTGATACCCCATCCGGGGTTAGCAATCAGCCCCAGCATTTT.

The J gene is TRBJ2-1, the V gene TRBV9; perhaps TRBD2 as D (5 bases). CDR3 length equals 16 residues. Germline lookup yields CDR1 SGDLS and CDR2 YYNGEE. Trimming shortened V by 0 bases and J by 1 base, and 11 bases separated the two germline ends. DNA of the CDR3: TGTGCCAGCAGCGTAGGCCGGGGAGCGTCCTACAATGAGCAGTTCTTC. Its translation is CASSVGRGASYNEQFF.

The chain joins TRBV6-1 to TRBJ2-3, with 9 bases identical to TRBD1. This CDR3 spans 16 amino acids. Germline trimming cut 4 bases from V and 4 bases from J; bases unmatched to any gene: 9. Germline assignment: CDR1 MNHNS and CDR2 SASEGT. In DNA, the CDR3 is TGTGCCAGCAGTGTAAACAGGGGGCTGAACGCAGATACGCAGTATTTT. It encodes CASSVNRGLNADTQYF.

The V and J genes are TRBV23-1 and TRBJ2-1, with D possibly being TRBD1 (5 bases). TRBV23-1 qualifies as an ORF whose function is uncertain. The V gene lost 6 bases and the J gene lost 0 bases, with 9 bases spanning the gap. The CDR3 spans 14 residues. The CDR3 region has the DNA TGCGCCAGCAGGCCACAGGCCTCCTACAATGAGCAGTTCTTC. It codes for CASRPQASYNEQFF.

The count of this clone is one. The CDR3 bases are TGTGCCAGCAGCGTAGTAACAGGGGTTGATACGCAGTATTTT. Translated, it gives CASSVVTGVDTQYF. The V and J genes are TRBV9 and TRBJ2-3; 7 bases align to TRBD1. The junction had 4 bases not matched to a gene; V was cut back by 0 bases and J by 6 bases. The germline CDR1 and CDR2 sequences are SGDLS and YYNGEE. The CDR3 runs to 14 residues. The whole variable domain, remainder taken from reference TRBV9 and TRBJ2-3, is DSGVTQTPKHLITATGQRVTLRCSPRSGDLSVYWYQQSLDQGLQFLIQYYNGEERAKGNILERFSAQQFPDLHSELNLSSLELGDSALYFCASSVVTGVDTQYFGPGTRLTVL.

The rearrangement links TRBV27 to TRBJ1-4; the D is unclear. Germline V gene sequence: CDR1 MNHEY, CDR2 SMNVEV (reference sequence). This CDR3 has 13 residues. Trimming cost V 2 bases and J 8 bases, with 9 bases left between them. The CDR3 coding sequence is TGTGCCAGCAGTTTACAGGCCCTAGAAAAACTGTTTTTT. Translated: CASSLQALEKLFF.

J is TRBJ1-1 and V is TRBV6-5; possibly TRBD1 for D (5 bases). V lost 6 bases, J lost 6 bases, and 14 bases lay in between. Germline CDR1 reads MNHEY; CDR2 reads SVGAGI. CDR3 length: 13 amino acids. CDR3 bases: TGTGCCAGCAGACCCAACTCGGGGGCTGAAGCTTTCTTT. Amino acid sequence: CASRPNSGAEAFF.

The chain carries TRBV28 and TRBJ2-1; 11 positions match TRBD2. Germline CDR1 and CDR2: MDHEN and SYDVKM. This CDR3 comprises 16 residues. V dropped 2 bases and J dropped 4; count of bases not matched to a gene: 4. The CDR3 sequence is CASSLGTSGVYNEQFF. Written as DNA, the CDR3 is TGTGCCAGCAGTTTAGGGACTAGCGGAGTTTACAATGAGCAGTTCTTC.

The chain recombines TRBV11-3 with TRBJ2-3; 7 bases are shared with TRBD1. CDR1 SGHNT and CDR2 YENEEA come from the germline V gene. Trimming took 7 bases from V and 5 from J; bases not matched to a gene: 12. The CDR3 spans 15 residues. The chain's CDR3 is CASTIHQGVLDTQYF. The CDR3 DNA reads TGTGCCAGCACCATCCATCAGGGGGTGTTAGATACGCAGTATTTT.

This clone was found once. The chain uses TRBV5-1 and TRBJ2-7, with a possible D match to TRBD2 (6 bases). The germline V gene encodes CDR1 SGHRS and CDR2 YFSETQ. Trimming shortened V by 1 base and J by 4 bases, and 9 bases separated the two germline ends. The CDR3 contains 13 residues. Here the CDR3 reads CASSLRERYEQYF. CDR3 DNA: TGCGCCAGCAGCTTGCGGGAGCGGTACGAGCAGTACTTC.

The V and J genes are TRBV5-1 and TRBJ1-1; D gene ambiguous. Germline CDR1 SGHRS, CDR2 YFSETQ. V dropped 4 bases and J dropped 1 base, with 14 bases sitting between them. This CDR3 is built from 15 residues. CDR3 DNA sequence: TGCGCCAGCAGCGGATCCCGACACGGGAACACTGAAGCTTTCTTT. Encoded protein: CASSGSRHGNTEAFF.